The 6 T cell receptor beta chains below were found in one sample sequenced in a study of cytomegalovirus exposure and HLA in healthy donors. Assay used: immunoSEQ multiplex PCR; TCRdb lists only in-frame clones, some missing. The sample includes over 120,000 clones, 87% of them seen just once. The specimen was PBMCs. These receptor sequences come from a young man in good health and CMV-seropositive.

The rearrangement uses TRBV5-1 and TRBJ2-5; D may be TRBD2 (6 bases). The germline gives CDR1 SGHRS, CDR2 YFSETQ. CDR3 length: 13 residues. V was clipped by 5 bases and J by 1 base, with 9 bases between them. In DNA, the CDR3 is TGCGCCAGCAGGAAGGGACTCCAAGAGACCCAGTACTTC. Translating it yields CASRKGLQETQYF.

The V gene is TRBV7-8, the J gene TRBJ2-5, with a weak D call TRBD2 (5 bases). Germline CDR1 reads SGHVS; CDR2 reads FQNEAQ. V lost 5 bases and J 4 bases, leaving 14 bases between the germline ends. There are 14 residues in the CDR3. The CDR3 DNA follows: TGTGCCAGCAGCCAAACAGTGAGCGGAGAGACCCAGTACTTC. This translates into CASSQTVSGETQYF.

The genes are TRBV6-5 and TRBJ2-7; 7 bases are shared with TRBD2. The V gene's germline CDR1 is MNHEY and CDR2 SVGAGI. Germline trimming cut 7 bases from V and 7 bases from J; bases unmatched to any gene: 10. CDR3 size: 13 residues. The CDR3 is CASNSPGGGEQYF. The CDR3 DNA reads as TGTGCCAGCAACTCTCCGGGAGGCGGGGAGCAGTACTTC.

The rearrangement uses TRBV4-1 and TRBJ2-3; D not certain. V lost 1 base and J 1 base, leaving 6 bases between the germline ends. The V gene's germline CDR1 is MGHRA and CDR2 YSYEKL. The CDR3 has 14 residues. The CDR3 reads CASSQAPGTDTQYF. CDR3 DNA sequence: TGCGCCAGCAGCCAAGCCCCGGGCACAGATACGCAGTATTTT.

The chain joins TRBV30 to TRBJ2-2; D may be TRBD2 (6 bases). The V gene lost 6 bases and the J gene lost 1 base, with 15 bases spanning the gap. From germline, CDR1 is GTSNPN and CDR2 SVGIG (reference sequence). CDR3 length equals 15 residues. The CDR3 nucleotides read TGTGCCTGCTGGAGGGGCAGGTTGAACACCGGGGAGCTGTTTTTT. Translating it yields CACWRGRLNTGELFF.

The chain joins TRBV10-1 to TRBJ1-2, with D possibly matching TRBD1 (5 bases). CDR3 length equals 14 residues. In germline, CDR1 is WNHNN, CDR2 SYGVQD (reference sequence). Trimming took off 6 bases at V and 5 bases at J, with 16 bases between the two ends. The CDR3 DNA reads TGCGCCAGCAGATCGGACAAGCACTGGTATGGCTACACCTTC. It specifies CASRSDKHWYGYTF.